This T cell receptor (beta chain) is drawn from a study of T cell changes during pregnancy in multiple sclerosis. The length of the CDR3 is 16 residues. Trimming took off 5 bases at V and 0 bases at J, with 11 bases between the two ends. CDR1 and CDR2 from the germline V gene are MGHDK and SYGVNS. This clone was observed a handful of times. Clones were sequenced by immunoSEQ multiplex PCR, and TCRdb holds only the in-frame ones, with some missing. The sample has approximately 18,000 clones, about four fifths seen once. The sample in question was CD8+ T cells from peripheral blood mononuclear cells, obtained in the second trimester of pregnancy. This receptor was identified in a female donor in good health, enrolled as a control in a pregnancy study. The genes are TRBV25-1 and TRBJ2-6; no clear D gene. The CDR3 nucleotides are TGTGCCAGCAGTCAATCTCCTAGCTCTGGGGCCAACGTCCTGACTTTC. This codes for CASSQSPSSGANVLTF.